Listed here are 24 T cell receptor beta chains from one sample, sequenced in a study of identical twins. Each CDR3 protein gets one entry after TCRdb re-called the 5' RACE reads with MiXCR. The table has about 100,000 distinct CDR3 sequences, 5.9% seen once. Sequenced material: memory T cells sorted from blood. These receptor sequences come from a woman in her fifties or sixties in good health.

This clonotype was picked up many times. CDR3 sequence: CASSLPLGGTGNTIYF. In DNA, the CDR3 is TGTGCCAGCAGCTTACCACTGGGGGGGACTGGAAACACCATATATTTT. The rearrangement uses TRBV7-8 and TRBJ1-3, with D perhaps matching TRBD1 (5 bases). The CDR3 has 16 amino acids. Germline V lookup: CDR1 SGHVS, CDR2 FQNEAQ. V shed 2 bases and J shed 2 bases, with 13 bases lying between them.

This clonotype was counted at least ten times. This chain uses TRBV19 with TRBJ1-5; D is perhaps TRBD1 (6 bases). Germline V gives CDR1 LNHDA, CDR2 SQIVND (reference sequence). V was trimmed by 9 bases and J by 4 bases, leaving 25 bases between them. The CDR3 loop spans 17 amino acids. The CDR3 region is CASAAPRQVRSNQPQHF. The CDR3 bases are TGTGCCAGCGCTGCTCCTCGACAGGTTCGGTCAAATCAGCCCCAGCATTTT.

This clonotype was observed at least ten times. The chain carries TRBV5-6 and TRBJ1-1, with TRBD1 matching over 7 bases. Trimming took 4 bases from V and 0 from J; bases not matched to a gene: 15. CDR1 and CDR2 from the germline V gene are SGHDT and YYEEEE. The CDR3 length is 18 residues. The CDR3 nucleotides read TGTGCCAGCAGCCGCAGACAGGGCACCAACCTCATGAACACTGAAGCTTTCTTT. Translation gives CASSRRQGTNLMNTEAFF.

This sequence joins TRBV7-9 and TRBJ2-2, with TRBD2 matching 8 bases. This CDR3 is built from 18 residues. Per germline, CDR1 SEHNR and CDR2 FQNEAQ (reference sequence). V lost 6 bases and J lost 1; bases outside the gene matches: 13. CDR3 nucleotides: TGTGCCAGCAGGCGGAGCGGGGGAAATCAACAGAACACCGGGGAGCTGTTTTTT. This encodes CASRRSGGNQQNTGELFF. The whole variable domain, remainder taken from reference TRBV7-9 and TRBJ2-2, is DTGVSQNPRHKITKRGQNVTFRCDPISEHNRLYWYRQTLGQGPEFLTYFQNEAQLEKSRLLSDRFSAERPKGSFSTLEIQRTEQGDSAMYLCASRRSGGNQQNTGELFFGEGSRLTVL.

At least ten counts were recorded for this clonotype. The CDR3 spells CASSHFTGTSGSIKQETQYF. Here the CDR3 DNA reads TGTGCCAGCAGTCATTTTACCGGGACTAGCGGGTCCATTAAACAAGAGACCCAGTACTTC. The rearrangement uses TRBV27 and TRBJ2-5; 12 bases align to TRBD2. The junction had 18 bases not matched to a gene; V was cut back by 5 bases and J by 2 bases. The CDR3 is 20 amino acids. Germline V gene lookup returns CDR1 MNHEY and CDR2 SMNVEV (reference sequence).

This clonotype was found many times. The CDR3: CASSYEAGLYHEQFF. CDR3 nucleotide sequence: TGTGCCAGCAGTTACGAAGCGGGCCTGTATCATGAGCAGTTCTTC. V gene TRBV28 combines with J gene TRBJ2-1; maybe TRBD2 (6 bases). Germline V gives CDR1 MDHEN, CDR2 SYDVKM. The CDR3 runs 15 residues. V dropped 4 bases and J dropped 8 bases, with 18 bases sitting between them.

This clonotype was counted many times. The chain carries TRBV5-1 and TRBJ2-1, with TRBD1 matching over 9 bases. This CDR3 region has 15 residues. J was trimmed by 10 bases and V by 0 bases; bases with no gene match: 8. Looked up from germline, CDR1 is SGHRS and CDR2 is YFSETQ. The DNA for the CDR3 is TGCGCCAGCAGCTTGGGGGACAGGGTGGAGGGCGAGCAGTTCTTC. This codes for CASSLGDRVEGEQFF.

This clonotype has a count of ten or more. The chain combines TRBV4-2 with TRBJ1-1; D remains unclear. Between the trimmed V and J ends, which lost 4 bases and 5 bases, there was a span of 17 bases. The CDR3 covers 15 residues. Per germline, CDR1 LGHNA and CDR2 YNFKEQ. CDR3 residues: CASSRLGGSGTEAFF. CDR3 DNA: TGTGCCAGCAGCCGGCTCGGAGGGAGTGGGACTGAAGCTTTCTTT.

The sample holds many counts of this clonotype. V and J are TRBV29-1 and TRBJ2-5, with D possibly called TRBD1 or TRBD2 (5 bases each). The CDR3 has 10 residues. Germline assignment: CDR1 SQVTM and CDR2 ANQGSEA. V dropped 6 bases and J dropped 4 bases, with 6 bases sitting between them. DNA of the CDR3: TGCAGCGTGGGGGTAGAGACCCAGTACTTC. It yields the protein CSVGVETQYF.

This clonotype showed up just a few times. The CDR3: CASSPGLGTGIDQPQHF. DNA of the CDR3: TGCGCCAGCAGTCCAGGACTAGGGACAGGGATCGATCAGCCCCAGCATTTT. The gene calls are TRBV4-1 and TRBJ1-5, with 9 bases aligning to TRBD1. Germline V gives CDR1 MGHRA, CDR2 YSYEKL. The CDR3 has 17 residues. The V and J ends lost 6 bases and 5 bases, in that order; junction bases with no gene match: 14.

This clonotype has ten or more counts. The chain employs TRBV20-1 and TRBJ2-7; 7 positions match TRBD1. V gave up 1 base and J gave up 2 bases; unmatched junction bases: 8. Germline values: CDR1 DFQATT, CDR2 SNEGSKA (reference sequence). The CDR3 loop spans 15 amino acids. CDR3 in amino acids: CSARAVNRGPYEQYF. Written as DNA, the CDR3 is TGCAGTGCTAGAGCGGTGAACAGGGGTCCCTACGAGCAGTACTTC.

This clonotype was seen repeatedly, ten times or more. This rearrangement joins TRBV12-3 or TRBV12-4 to TRBJ1-2; D remains unclear. The CDR3 is 15 amino acids. V was pared by 2 bases and J by 5 bases, with 15 bases between. The CDR3 DNA sequence: TGTGCCAGCAGTTTAAGGTTGGAGGGAGCTTATGGCTACACCTTC. This encodes CASSLRLEGAYGYTF.

This clonotype occurred many times. CDR3 sequence (DNA): TGTGCCAGCAGTAAATCGACAGGGTTTGGCTATGGCTACACCTTC. This encodes CASSKSTGFGYGYTF. This sequence joins TRBV27 and TRBJ1-2; TRBD1 agrees at 7 bases. V shed 5 bases, J shed 4 bases, and the junction held 10 bases outside the gene matches. CDR1 is MNHEY, CDR2 SMNVEV, per germline (reference sequence). The CDR3 is made up of 15 amino acids.

This clonotype was detected many times. The V gene is TRBV5-1, the J gene TRBJ1-2; weak D call: TRBD1 (6 bases). Germline-derived CDR1 and CDR2 are SGHRS and YFSETQ. V gave up 7 bases and J gave up 7 bases, with 17 bases separating them. This CDR3 is 13 amino acids long. CDR3 loop: CASGTPGQGGYTF. The CDR3, as DNA: TGCGCCAGCGGGACACCGGGACAAGGTGGCTACACCTTC.

This clonotype has ten or more counts. The chain is built from TRBV7-8 and TRBJ1-5, with TRBD1 as a possible D gene (6 bases). V was trimmed by 5 bases and J by 6 bases, leaving 17 bases between them. The CDR3 covers 15 residues. The germline CDR1 and CDR2 sequences are SGHVS and FQNEAQ. The CDR3 bases are TGTGCCAGCAGCCCGATAACAGGGCACTCTCAGCCCCAGCATTTT. Translated: CASSPITGHSQPQHF.

This clonotype was observed a few times. The rearrangement joins TRBV5-6 to TRBJ1-2; D is ambiguous. The CDR3 contains 16 residues. Trimming took off 1 base at V and 2 bases at J, with 15 bases between the two ends. Germline loops: CDR1 SGHDT, CDR2 YYEEEE. CDR3 sequence (DNA): TGTGCCAGCAGCTTGCCCCTGGGAGCTCGGAACTATGGCTACACCTTC. Its translation: CASSLPLGARNYGYTF.

The V and J genes are TRBV19 and TRBJ2-7, with D perhaps matching TRBD2 (6 bases). The CDR3 sequence is 15 residues long. Germline assignment: CDR1 LNHDA and CDR2 SQIVND (reference sequence). The V and J ends lost 4 bases and 3 bases respectively, with 16 bases between them. The CDR3 here is CASSTWISGRYEQYV. The CDR3 DNA reads as TGTGCCAGTAGTACCTGGATTAGCGGTCGCTACGAGCAGTACGTC.

This clonotype was detected many times. V usage is TRBV7-9 and J usage is TRBJ2-4; unclear D gene. Trimming took off 3 bases at V and 4 bases at J, with 13 bases between the two ends. The CDR3 spans 15 residues. Germline assignment: CDR1 SEHNR and CDR2 FQNEAQ (reference sequence). The DNA of the CDR3 is TGTGCCAGCAGCTTTGGAAGTTTTCTTAAAAACATTCAGTACTTC. Amino acid sequence: CASSFGSFLKNIQYF.

This clonotype has at least ten counts. The V call is TRBV4-2, the J call TRBJ2-2; D possibly corresponds to TRBD2 (6 bases). In germline, CDR1 is LGHNA, CDR2 YNFKEQ. The V and J ends lost 2 bases and 5 bases respectively, with 18 bases between them. The length of the CDR3 is 17 residues. The CDR3 bases are TGTGCCAGCAGCCAATGGTTACCGGGAGTAAGTACCGGGGAGCTGTTTTTT. Its translation is CASSQWLPGVSTGELFF.

The gene calls are TRBV27 and TRBJ1-1, with D tentatively TRBD1 (6 bases). CDR3 length: 14 residues. V lost 3 bases and J lost 6, with 14 bases in between. Germline values: CDR1 MNHEY, CDR2 SMNVEV (reference sequence). The CDR3 sequence: CASSFFGGHAEAFF. The CDR3 coding sequence is TGTGCCAGCAGTTTTTTCGGGGGGCACGCTGAAGCTTTCTTT.

This clonotype showed up just a few times. The DNA is left out, because the CDR3 cannot be placed on it with certainty; the CDR3 is given as TCRdb lists it. This chain joins TRBV24-1 and TRBJ2-2; the D call in the table, TRBD2, was not verified against the DNA. Germline CDR1 and CDR2: KGHDR and SFDVKD. Counting both end residues, the CDR3 totals 14 amino acids. This CDR3 is CATSGRRTGELFFF.

This chain joins TRBV6-1 and TRBJ2-1, with 13 nucleotides matching TRBD2. Trimming at V came to 5 bases and at J to 6 bases, leaving 4 bases not matched to a gene. The CDR3 sequence is 15 residues long. Germline V gives CDR1 MNHNS, CDR2 SASEGT. Written as DNA, the CDR3 is TGTGCCAGCAGTCCGGGACTAGCGGGGTCCAATGAGCAGTTCTTC. Its protein product is CASSPGLAGSNEQFF.

This clonotype has at least ten counts. The rearrangement uses TRBV7-2 and TRBJ1-1; D remains ambiguous. Trimming removed 1 base at V and 5 bases at J, with 14 bases between. CDR1 is SGHTA, CDR2 FQGNSA, per germline. The CDR3 runs to 15 residues. CDR3 bases: TGTGCCAGCAGCTTAGAGCCAACCGTCAGGACTGAAGCTTTCTTT. Translated: CASSLEPTVRTEAFF. Variable domain in full (rest from reference TRBV7-2 and TRBJ1-1): GAGVSQSPSNKVTEKGKDVELRCDPISGHTALYWYRQSLGQGLEFLIYFQGNSAPDKSGLPSDRFSAERTGGSVSTLTIQRTQQEDSAVYLCASSLEPTVRTEAFFGQGTRLTVV.

This clonotype was recorded at least ten times. V is TRBV20-1 and J is TRBJ1-4, with 10 bases that match TRBD1. Losses at the gene ends were 0 bases for V and 0 bases for J; bases not matched to a gene: 4. The CDR3 contains 17 residues. The germline gives CDR1 DFQATT, CDR2 SNEGSKA (reference sequence). CDR3 amino acids: CSARDWTGGSTNEKLFF. CDR3 DNA sequence: TGCAGTGCTAGAGATTGGACAGGGGGATCAACTAATGAAAAACTGTTTTTT.